Below, one TCR beta chain is given with its context. The antigen is not known. This may arise from a read error, as a much more abundant clone is one base away. TCRdb fed the multiplex PCR reads into MiXCR, producing one record per CDR3 protein. The profile covers some 120,000 distinct CDR3 sequences, with 20% to 25% appearing a single time and roughly 2% taken by the ten largest. The ends were cut back, 5 bases at V and 8 bases at J, with 18 bases in the middle. CDR1 and CDR2 from the germline V gene are MNHEY and SVGEGT. This CDR3 is 14 amino acids long. Breast cancer patients provided tissue from their axillary draining lymph nodes. This sample stems from a study of breast tumors, draining lymph nodes, adjacent tissues. Study-wide results and limits: Most tumor T cells seemingly derive from lymph node, then expand in tumor.

Sample: axillary lymph node tissue. This receptor was taken from a female donor with breast cancer. Some clones in this sample may be carry-over from other donors' samples. The chain links TRBV6-2 or TRBV6-3 to TRBJ1-2; TRBD1 might be the D (6 bases). The CDR3 reads CASSLPGRGLGYTF. CDR3 DNA sequence: TGTGCCAGCAGTCTTCCGGGACGGGGGCTCGGCTACACCTTC.